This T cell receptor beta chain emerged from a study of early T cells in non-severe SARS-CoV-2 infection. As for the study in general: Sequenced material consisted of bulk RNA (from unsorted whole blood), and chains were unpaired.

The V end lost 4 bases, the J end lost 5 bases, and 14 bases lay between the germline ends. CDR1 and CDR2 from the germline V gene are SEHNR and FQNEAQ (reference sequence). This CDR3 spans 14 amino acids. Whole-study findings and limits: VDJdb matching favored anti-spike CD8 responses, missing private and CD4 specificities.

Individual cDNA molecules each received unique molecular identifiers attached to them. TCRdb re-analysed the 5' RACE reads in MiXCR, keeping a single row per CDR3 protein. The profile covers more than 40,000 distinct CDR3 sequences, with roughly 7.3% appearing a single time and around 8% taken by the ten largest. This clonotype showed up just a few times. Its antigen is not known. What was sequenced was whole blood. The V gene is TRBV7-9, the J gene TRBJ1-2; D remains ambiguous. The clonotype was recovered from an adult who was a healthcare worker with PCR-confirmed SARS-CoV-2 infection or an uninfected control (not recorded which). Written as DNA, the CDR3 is TGTGCCAGCAGCTCCACCGGGGAAAGATATGGCTACACCTTC. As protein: CASSSTGERYGYTF.